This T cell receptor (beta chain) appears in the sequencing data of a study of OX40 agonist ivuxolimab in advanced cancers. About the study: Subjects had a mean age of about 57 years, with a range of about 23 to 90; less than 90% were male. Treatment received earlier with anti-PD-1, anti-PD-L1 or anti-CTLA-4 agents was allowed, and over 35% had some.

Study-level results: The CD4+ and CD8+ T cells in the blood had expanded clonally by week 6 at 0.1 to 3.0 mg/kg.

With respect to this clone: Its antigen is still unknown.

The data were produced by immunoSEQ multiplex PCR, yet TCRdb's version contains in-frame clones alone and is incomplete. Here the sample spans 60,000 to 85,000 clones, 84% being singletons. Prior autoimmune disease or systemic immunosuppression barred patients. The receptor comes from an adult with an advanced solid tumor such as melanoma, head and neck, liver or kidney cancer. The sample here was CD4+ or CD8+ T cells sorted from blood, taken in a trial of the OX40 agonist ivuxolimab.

CDR3: CASSDWVYSNQPQHF. The CDR3 bases are TGCGCCAGCAGTGATTGGGTTTATAGCAATCAGCCCCAGCATTTT. This chain joins TRBV10-1 and TRBJ1-5; D not certain. Deletions cut 3 bases from V and 0 bases from J, with 9 bases between. The CDR3 is 15 residues long. Germline lookup yields CDR1 WNHNN and CDR2 SYGVQD (reference sequence).